This T cell receptor beta chain was captured in a study of T cell repertoires in aging, cancer and after chemotherapy. General study results and limits: Compared with age-matched healthy donors, untreated hematological or solid cancer patients showed higher blood TCR clonality. Rebound thymic output was suggested by rising median generation probability during chemotherapy in each cancer cohort. Loss of evenness, beyond lost richness, contributed to age-related TCR diversity decline in cancer patients.

V lost 6 bases, J lost 0 bases, and 12 bases lay in between. The germline V gene encodes CDR1 DFQATT and CDR2 SNEGSKA (reference sequence). CDR3 length equals 14 residues. Multiplex touch-down PCR with TRB-A/B primers amplified rearranged V-D-J TRB sequences. TCRdb reprocessed the multiplex PCR reads with MiXCR, giving one entry per CDR3 protein. The table has fewer than 6,500 distinct CDR3 sequences, approximately 30% seen once. Concerning this clonotype itself: The antigen is undetermined.

Amplification of TCR beta used genomic DNA extracted from peripheral blood. This TCR was sampled from a human donor in good health. The rearrangement uses TRBV20-1 and TRBJ1-5; maybe TRBD1 (5 bases). Sequenced material: blood. The CDR3 is CSATGPNSNQPQHF. The CDR3 region has the DNA TGCAGTGCCACGGGACCTAATAGCAATCAGCCCCAGCATTTT.